The T cell receptor (beta chain) under discussion was sequenced for a study of T-cell memory formation after mild COVID-19. For the study at large: Clustering of TCRs was largely donor specific.

Germline CDR1 and CDR2: SGDLS and YYNGEE. The CDR3 runs to 14 residues. V lost 5 bases and J 4 bases, leaving 13 bases between the germline ends. Broader study findings: Mainly CM and EM harbored the contracting CD4+ clones; mainly EMRA harbored the CD8+ ones. Certain responding clones were present in pre-infection memory, suggesting participation of cross-reactive memory. Clones shrinking between day 15 and 85 showed a balanced CD4/CD8 split, and those that grew later tilted toward CD4+.

With regard to this clonotype: What it binds is not known.

TCRdb passed the 5' RACE reads through MiXCR, listing each CDR3 protein once. The sample carries about 160,000 distinct CDR3 sequences, roughly a third recorded once. The chain joins TRBV9 to TRBJ1-3; D remains unclear. Input material: PBMCs or a T cell subset sorted from them (not recorded which). The TCR originated in an adult woman who had mild COVID-19 (a few samples of this study predate the infection). Cell type and time point are not known. The CDR3 DNA is TGTGCCAGCAGAGTTGGGGAGTACGGAAACACCATATATTTT. Amino acid sequence: CASRVGEYGNTIYF.